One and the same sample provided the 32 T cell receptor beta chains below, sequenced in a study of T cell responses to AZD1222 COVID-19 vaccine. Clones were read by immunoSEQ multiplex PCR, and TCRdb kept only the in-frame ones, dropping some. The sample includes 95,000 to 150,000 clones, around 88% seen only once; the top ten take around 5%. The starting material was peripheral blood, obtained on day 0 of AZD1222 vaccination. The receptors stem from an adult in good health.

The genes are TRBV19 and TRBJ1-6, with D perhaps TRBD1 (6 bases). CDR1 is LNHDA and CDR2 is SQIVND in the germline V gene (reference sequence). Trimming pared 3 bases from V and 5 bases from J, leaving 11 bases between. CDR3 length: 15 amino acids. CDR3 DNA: TGTGCCAGTAGTATGGGGGCTTGGAATAATTCACCCCTCCACTTT. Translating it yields CASSMGAWNNSPLHF.

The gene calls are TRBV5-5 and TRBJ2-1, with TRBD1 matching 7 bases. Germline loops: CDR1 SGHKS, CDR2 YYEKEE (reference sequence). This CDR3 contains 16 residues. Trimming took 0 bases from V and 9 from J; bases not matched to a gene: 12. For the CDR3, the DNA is TGTGCCAGCAGCTTGGCTTCCACCGCGAACAGGGGTGAGCAGTTCTTC. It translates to CASSLASTANRGEQFF. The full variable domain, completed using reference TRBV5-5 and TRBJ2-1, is DAGVTQSPTHLIKTRGQQVTLRCSPISGHKSVSWYQQVLGQGPQFIFQYYEKEERGRGNFPDRFSARQFPNYSSELNVNALLLGDSALYLCASSLASTANRGEQFFGPGTRLTVL.

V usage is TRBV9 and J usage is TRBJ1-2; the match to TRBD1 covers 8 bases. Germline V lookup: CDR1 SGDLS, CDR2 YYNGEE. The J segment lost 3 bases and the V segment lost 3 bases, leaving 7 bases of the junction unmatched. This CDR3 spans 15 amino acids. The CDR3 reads CASSGRTGGDYGYTF. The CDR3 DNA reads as TGTGCCAGCAGCGGACGTACAGGGGGGGACTATGGCTACACCTTC.

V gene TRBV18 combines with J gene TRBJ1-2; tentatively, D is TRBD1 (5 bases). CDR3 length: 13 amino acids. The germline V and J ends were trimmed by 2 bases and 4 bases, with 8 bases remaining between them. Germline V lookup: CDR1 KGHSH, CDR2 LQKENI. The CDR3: CASSPDGTYGYTF. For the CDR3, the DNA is TGTGCCAGCTCACCAGACGGGACCTATGGCTACACCTTC.

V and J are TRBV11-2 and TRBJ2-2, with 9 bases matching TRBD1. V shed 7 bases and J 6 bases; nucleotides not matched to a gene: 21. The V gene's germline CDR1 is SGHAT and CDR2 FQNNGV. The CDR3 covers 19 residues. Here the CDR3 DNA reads TGTGCCAGCATCCCAGGGGACCGGGGCTGGACAGGGGTTCCCGGGGAGCTGTTTTTT. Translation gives CASIPGDRGWTGVPGELFF. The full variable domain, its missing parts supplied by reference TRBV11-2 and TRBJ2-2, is EAGVAQSPRYKIIEKRQSVAFWCNPISGHATLYWYQQILGQGPKLLIQFQNNGVVDDSQLPKDRFSAERLKGVDSTLKIQPAKLEDSAVYLCASIPGDRGWTGVPGELFFGEGSRLTVL.

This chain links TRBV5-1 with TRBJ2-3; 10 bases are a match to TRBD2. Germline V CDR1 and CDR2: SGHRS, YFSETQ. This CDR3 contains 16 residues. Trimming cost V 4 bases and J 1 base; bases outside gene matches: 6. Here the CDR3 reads CASSPGTSAGTDTQYF. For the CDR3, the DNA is TGCGCCAGCAGCCCGGGGACTAGCGCAGGCACAGATACGCAGTATTTT.

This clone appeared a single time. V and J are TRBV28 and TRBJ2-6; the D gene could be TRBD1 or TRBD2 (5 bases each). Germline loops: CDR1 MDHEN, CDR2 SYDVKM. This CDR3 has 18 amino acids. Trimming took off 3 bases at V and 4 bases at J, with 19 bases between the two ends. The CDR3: CASSFTALHGAGANVLTF. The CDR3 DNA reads TGTGCCAGCAGTTTTACCGCCCTTCACGGGGCGGGGGCCAACGTCCTGACTTTC.

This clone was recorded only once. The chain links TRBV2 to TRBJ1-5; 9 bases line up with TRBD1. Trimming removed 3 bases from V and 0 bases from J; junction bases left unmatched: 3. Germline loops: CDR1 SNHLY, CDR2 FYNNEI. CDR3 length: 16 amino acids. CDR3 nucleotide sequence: TGTGCCAGCAGTGAGGGACAGGGAGGTAGCAATCAGCCCCAGCATTTT. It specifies CASSEGQGGSNQPQHF.

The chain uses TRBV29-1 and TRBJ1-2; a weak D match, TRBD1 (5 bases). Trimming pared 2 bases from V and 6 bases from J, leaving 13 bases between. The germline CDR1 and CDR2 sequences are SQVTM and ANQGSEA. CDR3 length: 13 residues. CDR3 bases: TGCAGCGTTGAACCGGGGGTCGGGGATGGCTACACCTTC. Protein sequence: CSVEPGVGDGYTF.

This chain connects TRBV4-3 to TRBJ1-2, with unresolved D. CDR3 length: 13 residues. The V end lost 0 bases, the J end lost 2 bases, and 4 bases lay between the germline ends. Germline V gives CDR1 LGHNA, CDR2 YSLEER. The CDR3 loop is CASSQDRNYGYTF. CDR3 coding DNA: TGCGCCAGCAGCCAAGACAGAAACTATGGCTACACCTTC.

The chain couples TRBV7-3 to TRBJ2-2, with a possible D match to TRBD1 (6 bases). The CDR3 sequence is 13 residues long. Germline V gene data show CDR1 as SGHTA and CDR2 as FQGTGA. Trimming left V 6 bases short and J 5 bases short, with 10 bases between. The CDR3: CASRPQGTGELFF. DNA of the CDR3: TGTGCCAGCAGACCACAGGGTACCGGGGAGCTGTTTTTT.

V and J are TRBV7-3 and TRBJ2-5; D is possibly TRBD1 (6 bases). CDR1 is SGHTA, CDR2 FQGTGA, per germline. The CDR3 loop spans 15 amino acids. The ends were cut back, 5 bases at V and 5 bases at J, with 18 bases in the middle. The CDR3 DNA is TGTGCCAGCAGCGCATCCCCAGGGGCTCGGGAGACCCAGTACTTC. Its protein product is CASSASPGARETQYF.

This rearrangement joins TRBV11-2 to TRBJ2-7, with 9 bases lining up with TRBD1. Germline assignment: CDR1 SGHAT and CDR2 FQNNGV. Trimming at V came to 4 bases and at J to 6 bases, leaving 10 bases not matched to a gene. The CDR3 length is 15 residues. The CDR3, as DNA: TGTGCCAGCAGCTCAAATTCGGGACAGGGAGGCGAGCAGTACTTC. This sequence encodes CASSSNSGQGGEQYF.

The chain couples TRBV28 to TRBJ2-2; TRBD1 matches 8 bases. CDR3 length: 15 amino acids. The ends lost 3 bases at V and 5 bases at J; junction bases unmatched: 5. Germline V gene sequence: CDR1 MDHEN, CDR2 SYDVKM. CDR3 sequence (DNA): TGTGCCAGCAGTTTGGGGACAGGCAGGACCGGGGAGCTGTTTTTT. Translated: CASSLGTGRTGELFF.

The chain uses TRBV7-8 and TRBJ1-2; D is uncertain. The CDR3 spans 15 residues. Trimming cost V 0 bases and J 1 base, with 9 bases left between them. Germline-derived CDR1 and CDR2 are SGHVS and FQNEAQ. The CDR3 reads CASSLASRFNYGYTF. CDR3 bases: TGTGCCAGCAGCTTAGCATCCCGTTTTAACTATGGCTACACCTTC.

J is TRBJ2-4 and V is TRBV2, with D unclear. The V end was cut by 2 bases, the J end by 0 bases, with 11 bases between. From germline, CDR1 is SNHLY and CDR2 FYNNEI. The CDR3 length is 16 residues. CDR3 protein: CASSEKGELAKNIQYF. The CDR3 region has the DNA TGTGCCAGCAGTGAAAAAGGAGAGCTAGCCAAAAACATTCAGTACTTC.

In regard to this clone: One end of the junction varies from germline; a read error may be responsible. CDR3 coding DNA: TGTGCTAGCAGCTTAGTGCGGGCCGCGGAGCTTTATAGCAATCAGCCCCAGCATTTT. It is translated as CASSLVRAAELYSNQPQHF. The chain uses TRBV7-7 and TRBJ1-5, with no clear D. Germline V gene lookup returns CDR1 SSHAT and CDR2 FNYEAQ (reference sequence). There are 19 residues in the CDR3. Complete variable domain (other parts from reference TRBV7-7 and TRBJ1-5): GAGVSQSPRYKVTKRGQDVTLRCDPISSHATLYWYQQALGQGPEFLTYFNYEAQPDKSGLPSDRFSAERPEGSISTLTIQRTEQRDSAMYRCASSLVRAAELYSNQPQHFGDGTRLSIL.

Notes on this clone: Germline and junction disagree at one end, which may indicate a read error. The CDR3 reads CASGLGQGEAFF. Written as DNA, the CDR3 is TGTGCCAGCGGTTTAGGACAGGGTGAAGCTTTCTTT. The V and J genes are TRBV28 and TRBJ1-1, with 8 bases that match TRBD1. CDR1 is MDHEN, CDR2 SYDVKM, per germline. The CDR3 is made up of 12 amino acids.

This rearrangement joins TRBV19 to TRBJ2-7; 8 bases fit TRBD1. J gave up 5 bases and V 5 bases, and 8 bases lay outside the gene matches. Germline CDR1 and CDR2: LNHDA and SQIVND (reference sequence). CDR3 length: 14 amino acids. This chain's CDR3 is CASSQGDRFHEQYF. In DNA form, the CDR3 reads TGTGCCAGTAGTCAGGGGGACAGGTTCCACGAGCAGTACTTC.

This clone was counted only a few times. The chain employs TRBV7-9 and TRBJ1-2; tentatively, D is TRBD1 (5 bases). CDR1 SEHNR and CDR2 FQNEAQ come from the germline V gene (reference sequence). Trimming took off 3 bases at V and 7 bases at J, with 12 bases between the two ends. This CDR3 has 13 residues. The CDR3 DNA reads TGTGCCAGCAGCTTTCGGGACGGCCTTGGCTACACCTTC. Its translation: CASSFRDGLGYTF.

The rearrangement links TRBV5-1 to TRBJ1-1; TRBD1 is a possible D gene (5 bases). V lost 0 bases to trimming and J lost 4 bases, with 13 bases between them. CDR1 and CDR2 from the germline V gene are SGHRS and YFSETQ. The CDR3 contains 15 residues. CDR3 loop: CASSLGLGVATEAFF. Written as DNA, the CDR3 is TGCGCCAGCAGCTTGGGTTTGGGGGTGGCCACTGAAGCTTTCTTT.

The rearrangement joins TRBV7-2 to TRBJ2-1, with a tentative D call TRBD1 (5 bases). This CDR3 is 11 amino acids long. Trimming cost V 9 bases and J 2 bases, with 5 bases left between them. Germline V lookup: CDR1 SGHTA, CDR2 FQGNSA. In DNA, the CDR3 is TGTGCCAGGGGGCCCTACAATGAGCAGTTCTTC. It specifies CARGPYNEQFF.

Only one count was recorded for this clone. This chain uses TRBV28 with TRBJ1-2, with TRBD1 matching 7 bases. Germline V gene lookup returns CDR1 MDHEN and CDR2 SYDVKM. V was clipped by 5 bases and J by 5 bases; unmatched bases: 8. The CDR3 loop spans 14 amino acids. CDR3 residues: CASSEPGQRYGYTF. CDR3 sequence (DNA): TGTGCCAGCAGTGAGCCGGGACAGAGGTATGGCTACACCTTC.

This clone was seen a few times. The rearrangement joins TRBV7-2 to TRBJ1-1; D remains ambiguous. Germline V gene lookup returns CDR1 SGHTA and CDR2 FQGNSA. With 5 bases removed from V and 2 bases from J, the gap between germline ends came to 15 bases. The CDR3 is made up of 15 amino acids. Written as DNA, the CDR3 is TGTGCCAGCAGCCCCCGAGGCTTACAAAACACTGAAGCTTTCTTT. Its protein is CASSPRGLQNTEAFF. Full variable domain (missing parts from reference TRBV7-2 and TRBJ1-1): GAGVSQSPSNKVTEKGKDVELRCDPISGHTALYWYRQSLGQGLEFLIYFQGNSAPDKSGLPSDRFSAERTGGSVSTLTIQRTQQEDSAVYLCASSPRGLQNTEAFFGQGTRLTVV.

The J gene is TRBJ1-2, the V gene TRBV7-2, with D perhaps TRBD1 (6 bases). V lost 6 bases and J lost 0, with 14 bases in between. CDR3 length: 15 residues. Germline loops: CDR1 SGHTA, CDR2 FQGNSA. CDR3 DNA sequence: TGTGCCAGCAGGACTGGACAGTCAGCTAACTATGGCTACACCTTC. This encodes CASRTGQSANYGYTF.

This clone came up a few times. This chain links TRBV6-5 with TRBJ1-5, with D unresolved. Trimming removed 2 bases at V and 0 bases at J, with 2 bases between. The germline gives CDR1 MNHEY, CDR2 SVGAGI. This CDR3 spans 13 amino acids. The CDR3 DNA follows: TGTGCCAGCAGTTACAGTAGCAATCAGCCCCAGCATTTT. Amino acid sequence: CASSYSSNQPQHF.

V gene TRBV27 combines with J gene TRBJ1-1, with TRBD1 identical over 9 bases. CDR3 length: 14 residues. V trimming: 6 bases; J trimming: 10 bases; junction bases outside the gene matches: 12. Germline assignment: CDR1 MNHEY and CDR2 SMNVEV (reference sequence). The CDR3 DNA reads TGTGCCAGCAGCTTTGGAAGACAGGGGGAAAGAGCTTTCTTT. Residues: CASSFGRQGERAFF.

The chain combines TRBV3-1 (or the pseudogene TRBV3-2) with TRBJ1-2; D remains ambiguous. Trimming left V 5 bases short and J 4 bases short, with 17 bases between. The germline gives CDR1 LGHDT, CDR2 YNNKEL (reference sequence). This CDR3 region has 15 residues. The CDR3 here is CASSSSGDVRYGYTF. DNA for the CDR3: TGTGCCAGCAGCTCAAGCGGAGACGTACGCTATGGCTACACCTTC.

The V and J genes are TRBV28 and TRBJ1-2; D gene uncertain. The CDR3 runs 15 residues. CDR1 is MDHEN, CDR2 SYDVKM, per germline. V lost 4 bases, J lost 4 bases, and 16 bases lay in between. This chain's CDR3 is CASSSPPSSSYGYTF. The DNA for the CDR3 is TGTGCCAGCAGTTCCCCCCCGTCATCTAGCTATGGCTACACCTTC.

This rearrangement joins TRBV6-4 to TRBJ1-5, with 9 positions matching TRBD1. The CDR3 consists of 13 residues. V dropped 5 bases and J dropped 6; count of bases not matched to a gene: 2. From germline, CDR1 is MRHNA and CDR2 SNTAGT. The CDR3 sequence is CASSLDRGQPQHF. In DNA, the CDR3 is TGTGCCAGCAGTCTGGACAGGGGTCAGCCCCAGCATTTT.

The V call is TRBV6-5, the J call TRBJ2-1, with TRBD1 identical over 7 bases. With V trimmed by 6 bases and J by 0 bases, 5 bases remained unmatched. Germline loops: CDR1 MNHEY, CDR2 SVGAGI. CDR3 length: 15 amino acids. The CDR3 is CASSGQASSYNEQFF. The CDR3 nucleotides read TGTGCCAGCAGCGGACAGGCGAGCTCCTACAATGAGCAGTTCTTC.

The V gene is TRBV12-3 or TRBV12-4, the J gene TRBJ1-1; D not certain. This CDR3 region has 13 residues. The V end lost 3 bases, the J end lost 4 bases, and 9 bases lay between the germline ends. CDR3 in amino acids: CASSFAEGTEAFF. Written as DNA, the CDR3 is TGTGCCAGCAGTTTCGCTGAGGGCACTGAAGCTTTCTTT.